This note documents a single T cell receptor (beta chain) sequence. The data originate from a study of blood T cell repertoires in COVID-19. Study context: The study drew acute and convalescent COVID-19 samples from the United States, Italy and Spain. Nucleic acid was either cDNA or gDNA, and it came from T cells, B-cell-depleted T cells, or PBMCs.

The CDR3 length is 15 residues. Trimming cost V 6 bases and J 3 bases, with 18 bases left between them. CDR1 is MDHEN, CDR2 SYDVKM, per germline. In the study's own analysis: By means of reference gene primer amplification, nucleated cell counts were estimated. Here immunoSEQ multiplex PCR was the method, and the copy in TCRdb shows in-frame clones only, minus some. V and J calls and clone size are those listed in that table; D and trimming were worked out from the DNA. The data show about 310,000 clones, roughly 86% seen once. This receptor was obtained from a woman in her 50s who had recovered from COVID-19. Specimen: peripheral blood. The chain uses TRBV28 and TRBJ2-7; D is possibly TRBD2 (6 bases). The CDR3 DNA reads TGTGCCAGCAGCTTGGTGGGGCCGGGGGACTACGAGCAGTACTTC. Amino acids: CASSLVGPGDYEQYF.